This TCR beta chain was sequenced during a study of cytomegalovirus exposure and HLA in healthy donors. Germline assignment: CDR1 SGHNT and CDR2 YYREEE (reference sequence). After removal of 0 bases from V and 5 bases from J, the junction contained 2 bases not matched to a gene. The CDR3 has 15 amino acids. A remark on this clone: Its specificity is unknown.

Study-level findings and limits: As a later analysis revealed, the rate of TCR association differed by HLA locus, with DRB1 most and HLA-C fewest. Being productive about 87% or about 30% of the time was typical of most TCR beta V segments in an earlier analysis.

PCR involved 60 Vbeta and 13 Jbeta primers. Data came from immunoSEQ multiplex PCR; TCRdb stores just in-frame clones and leaves some out. The repertoire holds about 100,000 clones, around 69% seen once, with under 20% in the top ten. This TCR was recovered from a woman aged 55 to 70 in good health and CMV-seropositive. This rearrangement joins TRBV5-4 to TRBJ2-2; 9 bases align to TRBD2. Material for sequencing was PBMCs. CDR3 region: CASSLDLAGTGELFF. The CDR3 coding sequence is TGTGCCAGCAGCTTGGACCTAGCGGGGACCGGGGAGCTGTTTTTT. Based on the CDR3 plus reference TRBV5-4 and TRBJ2-2, the full variable domain is ETGVTQSPTHLIKTRGQQVTLRCSSQSGHNTVSWYQQALGQGPQFIFQYYREEENGRGNFPPRFSGLQFPNYSSELNVNALELDDSALYLCASSLDLAGTGELFFGEGSRLTVL.